This T cell receptor (beta chain) was profiled in a study of OX40 agonist ivuxolimab in advanced cancers. Germline lookup yields CDR1 SGHNT and CDR2 YENEEA. V lost 4 bases and J lost 7; bases outside the gene matches: 1. The CDR3 runs 13 residues. TCRdb keeps only in-frame clones here, not all; method: immunoSEQ multiplex PCR. The sample has 45,000 to 60,000 clones, around 80% seen once. This clone was seen just once. This specimen was CD4+ or CD8+ T cells sorted from blood, taken in a trial of the OX40 agonist ivuxolimab. This chain connects TRBV11-3 to TRBJ2-1; the match to TRBD2 covers 10 bases. This clonotype was sampled from an adult with an advanced solid tumor such as melanoma, head and neck, liver or kidney cancer. The CDR3 here is CASSSSGGNEQFF. DNA for the CDR3: TGTGCCAGCAGCTCTAGCGGGGGAAATGAGCAGTTCTTC.